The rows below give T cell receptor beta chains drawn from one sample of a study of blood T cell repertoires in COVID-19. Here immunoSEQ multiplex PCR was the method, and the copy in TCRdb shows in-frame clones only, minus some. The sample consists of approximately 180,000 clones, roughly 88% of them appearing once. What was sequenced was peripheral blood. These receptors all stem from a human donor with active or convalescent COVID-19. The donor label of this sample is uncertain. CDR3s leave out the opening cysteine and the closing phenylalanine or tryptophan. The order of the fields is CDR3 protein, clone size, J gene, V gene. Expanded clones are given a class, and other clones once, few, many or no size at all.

CDR3aa: ASNNPRNTQY; abundance: -; j_gene: TRBJ2-3; v_gene: TRBV6-5
CDR3aa: ASTPDRTDTQY; abundance: -; j_gene: TRBJ2-3; v_gene: TRBV7-9
CDR3aa: ASRPDGTGNSPLH; abundance: -; j_gene: TRBJ1-6; v_gene: TRBV19
CDR3aa: ASSEEGGRAADTQY; abundance: -; j_gene: TRBJ2-3; v_gene: TRBV2
CDR3aa: ASSLTSSQETQY; abundance: -; j_gene: TRBJ2-5; v_gene: TRBV28
CDR3aa: ASSLSGGNSPLH; abundance: -; j_gene: TRBJ1-6; v_gene: TRBV7-3
CDR3aa: ASSLGTSSGANVLT; abundance: few; j_gene: TRBJ2-6; v_gene: TRBV5-1
CDR3aa: ASSQEATGANSPLH; abundance: once; j_gene: TRBJ1-6; v_gene: TRBV4-3
CDR3aa: SANSAYEQY; abundance: -; j_gene: TRBJ2-7; v_gene: TRBV20-1
CDR3aa: ASSPGTGGNNEQF; abundance: -; j_gene: TRBJ2-1; v_gene: TRBV18
CDR3aa: ASSLGQALRDTQY; abundance: once; j_gene: TRBJ2-3; v_gene: TRBV5-6
CDR3aa: AWSVGVSYEQY; abundance: -; j_gene: TRBJ2-7; v_gene: TRBV30
CDR3aa: ASSPLPGANTEAF; abundance: -; j_gene: TRBJ1-1; v_gene: TRBV18
CDR3aa: ASSLRSGASTDTQY; abundance: few; j_gene: TRBJ2-3; v_gene: TRBV7-2
CDR3aa: ASNPQTGVNSPLH; abundance: -; j_gene: TRBJ1-6; v_gene: TRBV7-9
CDR3aa: ASSLERAERYEQY; abundance: -; j_gene: TRBJ2-7; v_gene: TRBV11-3
CDR3aa: ASSPQTGYGYT; abundance: -; j_gene: TRBJ1-2; v_gene: TRBV12-3/TRBV12-4
CDR3aa: AWGGPGDRVEGNTIY; abundance: -; j_gene: TRBJ1-3; v_gene: TRBV30
CDR3aa: ASFRGGSSADTQY; abundance: -; j_gene: TRBJ2-3; v_gene: TRBV2
CDR3aa: ASSFGTGGNMNTEAF; abundance: -; j_gene: TRBJ1-1; v_gene: TRBV6-2/TRBV6-3
CDR3aa: ASSLVGGPGQPQH; abundance: few; j_gene: TRBJ1-5; v_gene: TRBV7-9
CDR3aa: ASGRGSNQPQH; abundance: -; j_gene: TRBJ1-5; v_gene: TRBV10-2
CDR3aa: ASTDEGQRLSGNTIY; abundance: -; j_gene: TRBJ1-3; v_gene: TRBV19
CDR3aa: ASSTGTTYYEQY; abundance: -; j_gene: TRBJ2-7; v_gene: TRBV18
CDR3aa: ASSRTGTTFYEQF; abundance: -; j_gene: TRBJ2-1; v_gene: TRBV11-3
CDR3aa: ASSTQGTSGTYGELF; abundance: -; j_gene: TRBJ2-2; v_gene: TRBV5-1
CDR3aa: ASISGPLLDYEQY; abundance: -; j_gene: TRBJ2-7; v_gene: TRBV2
CDR3aa: SVETSGSGGHGETQY; abundance: -; j_gene: TRBJ2-5; v_gene: TRBV29-1
CDR3aa: ASSKVGTSGSHDEQY; abundance: -; j_gene: TRBJ2-7; v_gene: TRBV21-1
CDR3aa: ASSSWGGANYGYT; abundance: once; j_gene: TRBJ1-2; v_gene: TRBV9
CDR3aa: ATSVGGRAVEEQF; abundance: -; j_gene: TRBJ2-1; v_gene: TRBV24-1
CDR3aa: ASAEDLGLAGGYEQY; abundance: few; j_gene: TRBJ2-7; v_gene: TRBV5-4
CDR3aa: ASYRGAYNEQF; abundance: -; j_gene: TRBJ2-1; v_gene: TRBV28
CDR3aa: ASSTGTYNEQF; abundance: once; j_gene: TRBJ2-1; v_gene: TRBV19
CDR3aa: ASSLTGTVFSNQPQH; abundance: -; j_gene: TRBJ1-5; v_gene: TRBV5-6
CDR3aa: ASGGRVGNEQF; abundance: -; j_gene: TRBJ2-1; v_gene: TRBV27
CDR3aa: VTKGRSDTGELF; abundance: -; j_gene: TRBJ2-2; v_gene: TRBV19
CDR3aa: ASSLTGGSDTQY; abundance: -; j_gene: TRBJ2-3; v_gene: TRBV7-3
CDR3aa: ATSDPLPGLAGEEQF; abundance: -; j_gene: TRBJ2-1; v_gene: TRBV24-1
CDR3aa: ASSIPADRVSYEQY; abundance: once; j_gene: TRBJ2-7; v_gene: TRBV28
CDR3aa: ASSPGTGEIEQY; abundance: -; j_gene: TRBJ2-7; v_gene: TRBV6-6
CDR3aa: ARSLRDSSRYEQY; abundance: -; j_gene: TRBJ2-7; v_gene: TRBV5-3
CDR3aa: ASSPRTSGGLSSYNEQF; abundance: -; j_gene: TRBJ2-1; v_gene: TRBV14
CDR3aa: ASSLGASGGRDTQY; abundance: -; j_gene: TRBJ2-3; v_gene: TRBV7-7
CDR3aa: ASSERRYSYNEQF; abundance: -; j_gene: TRBJ2-1; v_gene: TRBV2
CDR3aa: ASSRDRAYEQY; abundance: -; j_gene: TRBJ2-7; v_gene: TRBV18
CDR3aa: ASSIRGQGPSMSPLH; abundance: few; j_gene: TRBJ1-6; v_gene: TRBV19
CDR3aa: ASRPEGLAVYEQY; abundance: -; j_gene: TRBJ2-7; v_gene: TRBV2
CDR3aa: ASSLIGERSQH; abundance: -; j_gene: TRBJ1-5; v_gene: TRBV5-6
CDR3aa: ATSDRHNWDSSLPGELF; abundance: -; j_gene: TRBJ2-2; v_gene: TRBV24-1